Listed below are T cell receptor beta chains from one sample, sequenced in a study of T cells after posttransplantation cyclophosphamide. Profiling relied on immunoSEQ multiplex PCR, and the TCRdb table lists in-frame clones only, not all of them. This table holds under 75,000 clones, just over 90% found once. Sequencing was performed on PBMCs. Source of these receptors: a woman aged 25-40 years in good health and a related stem cell transplant donor. CDR3s include the opening cysteine and the closing phenylalanine or tryptophan. A D gene is named only where the DNA matches it firmly. A row's size may be missing; if present it is once, few, many or a size class.

d_gene: NA; abundance: NA; v_gene: TRBV15; j_gene: TRBJ2-7; len: 15; CDR3nt: TGTGCCACCAGCAGAGAAACCGGGAACTTCTACGAGCAGTACTTC; CDR3aa: CATSRETGNFYEQYF
d_gene: NA; abundance: NA; v_gene: TRBV7-9; j_gene: TRBJ2-3; len: 15; CDR3nt: TGTGCCAGCAGCCCCCGGTCAGGAGGCACAGATACGCAGTATTTT; CDR3aa: CASSPRSGGTDTQYF
d_gene: TRBD1; abundance: NA; v_gene: TRBV7-9; j_gene: TRBJ1-4; len: 14; CDR3nt: TGTGCCAGCAGCGCCGGGACAGGGGGTGAAACACTGTTTTTT; CDR3aa: CASSAGTGGETLFF
d_gene: NA; abundance: NA; v_gene: TRBV5-4; j_gene: TRBJ2-1; len: 14; CDR3nt: TGTGCCAGCAGCTACCGTGGGTTACCCAATGAGCAGTTCTTC; CDR3aa: CASSYRGLPNEQFF
d_gene: TRBD1; abundance: NA; v_gene: TRBV27; j_gene: TRBJ1-2; len: 14; CDR3nt: TGTGCCAGCAGGGACAGGGGGGGATACTATGGCTACACCTTC; CDR3aa: CASRDRGGYYGYTF
d_gene: NA; abundance: once; v_gene: TRBV4-3; j_gene: TRBJ2-6; len: 15; CDR3nt: TGCGCCAGCAGCCCTACCGTTTCTGGGGCCAACGTCCTGACTTTC; CDR3aa: CASSPTVSGANVLTF
d_gene: TRBD2; abundance: NA; v_gene: TRBV18; j_gene: TRBJ2-5; len: 17; CDR3nt: TGTGCCAGCTCACGGCTAGCGGGGGTAACCGCCCAAGAGACCCAGTACTTC; CDR3aa: CASSRLAGVTAQETQYF
d_gene: TRBD1; abundance: NA; v_gene: TRBV4-2; j_gene: TRBJ2-7; len: 14; CDR3nt: TGTGCCAGCAGCATCCGGGACAGCTCCTACGAGCAGTACTTC; CDR3aa: CASSIRDSSYEQYF
d_gene: TRBD1; abundance: NA; v_gene: TRBV7-2; j_gene: TRBJ1-1; len: 13; CDR3nt: TGTGCCAGCAGCGCCAGACAGGGGGCCGAAGCTTTCTTT; CDR3aa: CASSARQGAEAFF
d_gene: TRBD2; abundance: NA; v_gene: TRBV6-6; j_gene: TRBJ2-3; len: 15; CDR3nt: TGTGCCAGCAAAACGGGACTAGCGGGGCCAGATACGCAGTATTTT; CDR3aa: CASKTGLAGPDTQYF